These 15 T cell receptor beta chains were sequenced from one sample in a study of monozygotic twins with inflammatory bowel disease. TCRdb reprocessed the 5' RACE reads and reports one entry per CDR3 protein, with no DNA. The repertoire table contains a few hundred thousand distinct CDR3 sequences. The sequenced material came from blood. These receptors all stem from a human donor with ulcerative colitis or Crohn's disease, or a healthy co-twin of an affected twin (not recorded which).

The genes are TRBV5-1 and TRBJ2-5; TCRdb designates TRBD2, a call that cannot be tested without DNA. The CDR3 is 16 amino acids. Germline CDR1 reads SGHRS; CDR2 reads YFSETQ. CDR3: CASSLEGGSGQETQYF.

The rearrangement links TRBV7-3 to TRBJ1-3; TCRdb picks TRBD1, but there is no DNA to check that call. The CDR3 covers 17 residues. Germline V gene sequence: CDR1 SGHTA, CDR2 FQGTGA. The CDR3: CASSETGTGNSGNTIYF.

V is TRBV12-3 or TRBV12-4 and J is TRBJ2-5; TCRdb gives TRBD1 as the D gene, but with no DNA this cannot be confirmed. The CDR3 totals 14 residues. Here the CDR3 reads CASRAGTGAETQYF.

The chain recombines TRBV7-8 with TRBJ2-7; TCRdb calls TRBD1, which cannot be checked without DNA. Germline CDR1 SGHVS, CDR2 FQNEAQ. The CDR3 runs 14 residues. This CDR3 is CASRTGQGSYEQYF.

V usage is TRBV5-4 and J usage is TRBJ1-2. The germline V gene has CDR1 SGHNT and CDR2 YYREEE (reference sequence). The CDR3 consists of 16 residues. CDR3 amino acids: CASSFSAGQARYGYTF. Full variable domain (remainder filled in from reference TRBV5-4 and TRBJ1-2): ETGVTQSPTHLIKTRGQQVTLRCSSQSGHNTVSWYQQALGQGPQFIFQYYREEENGRGNFPPRFSGLQFPNYSSELNVNALELDDSALYLCASSFSAGQARYGYTFGSGTRLTVV.

V and J are TRBV5-1 and TRBJ2-5; TCRdb selects TRBD1, and the lack of DNA leaves this call unchecked. The CDR3 is 16 residues long. CDR1 and CDR2 from the germline V gene are SGHRS and YFSETQ. The CDR3 reads CASSYPRGQGTETQYF.

The chain recombines TRBV11-3 with TRBJ2-2; TCRdb's D gene call, TRBD1, goes unchecked for lack of DNA. This CDR3 is built from 14 residues. Germline V CDR1 and CDR2: SGHNT, YENEEA. The CDR3 reads CASSMDRMSGELFF. Drawing the rest from reference TRBV11-3 and TRBJ2-2, the complete variable domain is EAGVVQSPRYKIIEKKQPVAFWCNPISGHNTLYWYLQNLGQGPELLIRYENEEAVDDSQLPKDRFSAERLKGVDSTLKIQPAELGDSAVYLCASSMDRMSGELFFGEGSRLTVL.

The chain joins TRBV27 to TRBJ2-3; without DNA, the TCRdb call of TRBD2 cannot be checked. CDR3 length: 13 residues. Per the germline V gene, CDR1 is MNHEY and CDR2 is SMNVEV (reference sequence). The CDR3 loop reads CASSGAVSDTQYF.

The V call is TRBV4-2, the J call TRBJ1-4; TCRdb's D call, TRBD1, is unchecked because there is no DNA. Looked up from germline, CDR1 is LGHNA and CDR2 is YNFKEQ. The CDR3 covers 16 residues. The CDR3 region is CASSQGQGEGNEKLFF.

The CDR3 loop is CASSPVGGANTGELFF. V gene TRBV9 combines with J gene TRBJ2-2; TCRdb's D gene call, TRBD1, goes unchecked for lack of DNA. CDR1 and CDR2 (germline): SGDLS, YYNGEE. CDR3 length: 16 amino acids.

The chain links TRBV5-1 to TRBJ2-1; TCRdb gives TRBD1 as the D gene, but with no DNA this cannot be confirmed. The CDR3 runs 15 residues. In germline, CDR1 is SGHRS, CDR2 YFSETQ. CDR3 amino acids: CASSLEWTAYNEQFF.

The chain couples TRBV10-3 to TRBJ2-3; no DNA is available, so the TRBD2 call from TCRdb remains unchecked. Germline CDR1 is ENHRY and CDR2 is SYGVKD. The CDR3 runs 15 residues. This CDR3 is CAISEERGSTDTQYF.

The genes are TRBV5-4 and TRBJ2-7. The CDR3 has 13 residues. Germline assignment: CDR1 SGHNT and CDR2 YYREEE (reference sequence). CDR3 sequence reads: CASSLEPAYEQYF.

The chain links TRBV18 to TRBJ1-1. The CDR3 is 14 amino acids. CDR1 and CDR2 from the germline V gene are KGHSH and LQKENI. This chain's CDR3 is CASSPRGIGTEAFF.

The chain combines TRBV28 with TRBJ2-7; TCRdb calls TRBD1, which cannot be checked without DNA. Germline CDR1 and CDR2: MDHEN and SYDVKM. CDR3 length: 14 residues. CDR3 protein: CASTTGPRANEQYF.